This TCR beta chain originates from a study of neurological immune-mediated disorders. TCRdb ran MiXCR on the 5' RACE reads and lists one entry per CDR3 protein. The table shows tens of thousands of distinct CDR3 sequences, with about 5.6% occurring only once. This CDR3 comprises 15 residues. This receptor was obtained from a woman younger than 30 with multiple sclerosis. The rearrangement links TRBV21-1 to TRBJ2-3; the table's D call of TRBD1 was not tested on the DNA. TRBV21-1 represents a pseudogene. Sequencing input: CD4+ T cells from blood. CDR3 region: CASSKGQESTDTQYF. The CDR3 DNA is TGTGCCAGCAGCAAGGGGCAGGAGAGCACAGATACGCAGTATTTT.